Given below is one T cell receptor beta chain in context. The antigen remains undetermined. A sample-barcoded 5' primer and a J-beta primer mix were used in a second PCR of roughly 7 to 11 cycles. TCRdb re-called the 5' RACE reads through MiXCR, storing one row per CDR3 protein. The data show hundreds of thousands of distinct CDR3 sequences, with around 49% seen just once and about a third held by the top ten. Between the trimmed V and J ends, which lost 5 bases and 0 bases, there was a span of 16 bases. The CDR3 totals 16 residues. Germline values: CDR1 SEHNR, CDR2 FQNEAQ (reference sequence). The data stem from a study of blood T cells in healthy people across ages. Study conclusions and caveats: A strong correlation between TCR beta diversity and naive T cell percentage was seen. Diversity was higher, and naive CD4+ cells more numerous, in long-lived donors than in aged donors.

The TCR was taken from a woman aged 55-69 years in good health. Source material: blood. This sequence joins TRBV7-9 and TRBJ1-1; tentative D call: TRBD1 (5 bases). As DNA, the CDR3 is TGTGCCAGCAGCCTGGGACCCCTAAGCGTGAACACTGAAGCTTTCTTT. Its protein is CASSLGPLSVNTEAFF. Based on the CDR3 plus reference TRBV7-9 and TRBJ1-1, the full variable domain is DTGVSQNPRHKITKRGQNVTFRCDPISEHNRLYWYRQTLGQGPEFLTYFQNEAQLEKSRLLSDRFSAERPKGSFSTLEIQRTEQGDSAMYLCASSLGPLSVNTEAFFGQGTRLTVV.